This T cell receptor (beta chain) stems from a study of OX40 agonist ivuxolimab in advanced cancers. Only in-frame clones appear in the TCRdb table, and some are missing; sequencing was by immunoSEQ multiplex PCR. The sample shows tens of thousands of clones, around 90% of them seen only once. Germline CDR1 and CDR2: LNHDA and SQIVND (reference sequence). The CDR3 covers 15 residues. The V segment lost 5 bases and the J segment 4 bases; nucleotides outside the gene matches: 10. The TCR sequence derives from an adult with an advanced solid tumor such as melanoma, head and neck, liver or kidney cancer. This specimen consisted of CD4+ or CD8+ T cells sorted from blood, obtained in a trial of the OX40 agonist ivuxolimab. J is TRBJ1-2 and V is TRBV19; the match to TRBD1 covers 7 bases. The CDR3 sequence: CASSSAGGWGYGYTF. CDR3 bases: TGTGCCAGTAGTTCGGCAGGGGGTTGGGGCTATGGCTACACCTTC.